Reported below is one T cell receptor (beta chain). The entry originates in a study of blood T cell repertoires in COVID-19. On the study more broadly: COVID-19 samples collected from the United States, Italy and Spain covered acute and convalescent phases. The analysed material was cDNA or gDNA that came from T cells, B-cell-depleted T cells, or PBMCs.

This CDR3 has 18 amino acids. Trimming removed 2 bases from V and 2 bases from J; junction bases left unmatched: 7. CDR1 is LNHNV, CDR2 YYDKDF, per germline (reference sequence). Original processing methods: Nucleated cell counts were estimated from reference gene primer amplification. Profiled with immunoSEQ multiplex PCR; TCRdb holds only in-frame clones, not every one. The V and J calls and clone size are taken from that table; D and trimming were inferred from the DNA. The sample has fewer than 250,000 clones, 83% seen once. This sequence joins TRBV15 and TRBJ2-3; TRBD2 aligns across 13 bases. The receptor was isolated from a woman aged 40 to 55 with active or convalescent COVID-19. Sequencing input: peripheral blood. Here the CDR3 DNA reads TGTGCCACCAGCAGATCGAGACTAGCGGGAGGTTACACAGATACGCAGTATTTT. It encodes CATSRSRLAGGYTDTQYF.